One and the same sample provided the 2 T cell receptor beta chains below, sequenced in a study of blood T cell repertoires in COVID-19. Produced via immunoSEQ multiplex PCR; TCRdb's table is partial and in-frame only. The sample lists about 220,000 clones, 82% occurring once. The sequencing input was peripheral blood. These receptors came from a woman of 80 years or more with acute or convalescent COVID-19.

The rearrangement joins TRBV27 to TRBJ1-1; 8 bases map to TRBD1. The V gene end was trimmed by 8 bases and the J gene end by 4 bases; junction bases not matched to a gene: 6. This CDR3 has 13 amino acids. CDR1 MNHEY and CDR2 SMNVEV come from the germline V gene (reference sequence). In nucleotides, the CDR3 is TGTGCCAGCCACTATACAGGGGGCACTGAAGCTTTCTTT. It codes for CASHYTGGTEAFF.

The chain couples TRBV30 to TRBJ1-5, with 9 nucleotides matching TRBD1. There are 15 residues in the CDR3. J was trimmed by 6 bases and V by 2 bases; bases with no gene match: 8. Germline CDR1 is GTSNPN and CDR2 is SVGIG (reference sequence). In DNA form, the CDR3 reads TGTGCCTGGAGTTCTCCTAGGGACAGGGCTCAGCCCCAGCATTTT. Its protein product is CAWSSPRDRAQPQHF.